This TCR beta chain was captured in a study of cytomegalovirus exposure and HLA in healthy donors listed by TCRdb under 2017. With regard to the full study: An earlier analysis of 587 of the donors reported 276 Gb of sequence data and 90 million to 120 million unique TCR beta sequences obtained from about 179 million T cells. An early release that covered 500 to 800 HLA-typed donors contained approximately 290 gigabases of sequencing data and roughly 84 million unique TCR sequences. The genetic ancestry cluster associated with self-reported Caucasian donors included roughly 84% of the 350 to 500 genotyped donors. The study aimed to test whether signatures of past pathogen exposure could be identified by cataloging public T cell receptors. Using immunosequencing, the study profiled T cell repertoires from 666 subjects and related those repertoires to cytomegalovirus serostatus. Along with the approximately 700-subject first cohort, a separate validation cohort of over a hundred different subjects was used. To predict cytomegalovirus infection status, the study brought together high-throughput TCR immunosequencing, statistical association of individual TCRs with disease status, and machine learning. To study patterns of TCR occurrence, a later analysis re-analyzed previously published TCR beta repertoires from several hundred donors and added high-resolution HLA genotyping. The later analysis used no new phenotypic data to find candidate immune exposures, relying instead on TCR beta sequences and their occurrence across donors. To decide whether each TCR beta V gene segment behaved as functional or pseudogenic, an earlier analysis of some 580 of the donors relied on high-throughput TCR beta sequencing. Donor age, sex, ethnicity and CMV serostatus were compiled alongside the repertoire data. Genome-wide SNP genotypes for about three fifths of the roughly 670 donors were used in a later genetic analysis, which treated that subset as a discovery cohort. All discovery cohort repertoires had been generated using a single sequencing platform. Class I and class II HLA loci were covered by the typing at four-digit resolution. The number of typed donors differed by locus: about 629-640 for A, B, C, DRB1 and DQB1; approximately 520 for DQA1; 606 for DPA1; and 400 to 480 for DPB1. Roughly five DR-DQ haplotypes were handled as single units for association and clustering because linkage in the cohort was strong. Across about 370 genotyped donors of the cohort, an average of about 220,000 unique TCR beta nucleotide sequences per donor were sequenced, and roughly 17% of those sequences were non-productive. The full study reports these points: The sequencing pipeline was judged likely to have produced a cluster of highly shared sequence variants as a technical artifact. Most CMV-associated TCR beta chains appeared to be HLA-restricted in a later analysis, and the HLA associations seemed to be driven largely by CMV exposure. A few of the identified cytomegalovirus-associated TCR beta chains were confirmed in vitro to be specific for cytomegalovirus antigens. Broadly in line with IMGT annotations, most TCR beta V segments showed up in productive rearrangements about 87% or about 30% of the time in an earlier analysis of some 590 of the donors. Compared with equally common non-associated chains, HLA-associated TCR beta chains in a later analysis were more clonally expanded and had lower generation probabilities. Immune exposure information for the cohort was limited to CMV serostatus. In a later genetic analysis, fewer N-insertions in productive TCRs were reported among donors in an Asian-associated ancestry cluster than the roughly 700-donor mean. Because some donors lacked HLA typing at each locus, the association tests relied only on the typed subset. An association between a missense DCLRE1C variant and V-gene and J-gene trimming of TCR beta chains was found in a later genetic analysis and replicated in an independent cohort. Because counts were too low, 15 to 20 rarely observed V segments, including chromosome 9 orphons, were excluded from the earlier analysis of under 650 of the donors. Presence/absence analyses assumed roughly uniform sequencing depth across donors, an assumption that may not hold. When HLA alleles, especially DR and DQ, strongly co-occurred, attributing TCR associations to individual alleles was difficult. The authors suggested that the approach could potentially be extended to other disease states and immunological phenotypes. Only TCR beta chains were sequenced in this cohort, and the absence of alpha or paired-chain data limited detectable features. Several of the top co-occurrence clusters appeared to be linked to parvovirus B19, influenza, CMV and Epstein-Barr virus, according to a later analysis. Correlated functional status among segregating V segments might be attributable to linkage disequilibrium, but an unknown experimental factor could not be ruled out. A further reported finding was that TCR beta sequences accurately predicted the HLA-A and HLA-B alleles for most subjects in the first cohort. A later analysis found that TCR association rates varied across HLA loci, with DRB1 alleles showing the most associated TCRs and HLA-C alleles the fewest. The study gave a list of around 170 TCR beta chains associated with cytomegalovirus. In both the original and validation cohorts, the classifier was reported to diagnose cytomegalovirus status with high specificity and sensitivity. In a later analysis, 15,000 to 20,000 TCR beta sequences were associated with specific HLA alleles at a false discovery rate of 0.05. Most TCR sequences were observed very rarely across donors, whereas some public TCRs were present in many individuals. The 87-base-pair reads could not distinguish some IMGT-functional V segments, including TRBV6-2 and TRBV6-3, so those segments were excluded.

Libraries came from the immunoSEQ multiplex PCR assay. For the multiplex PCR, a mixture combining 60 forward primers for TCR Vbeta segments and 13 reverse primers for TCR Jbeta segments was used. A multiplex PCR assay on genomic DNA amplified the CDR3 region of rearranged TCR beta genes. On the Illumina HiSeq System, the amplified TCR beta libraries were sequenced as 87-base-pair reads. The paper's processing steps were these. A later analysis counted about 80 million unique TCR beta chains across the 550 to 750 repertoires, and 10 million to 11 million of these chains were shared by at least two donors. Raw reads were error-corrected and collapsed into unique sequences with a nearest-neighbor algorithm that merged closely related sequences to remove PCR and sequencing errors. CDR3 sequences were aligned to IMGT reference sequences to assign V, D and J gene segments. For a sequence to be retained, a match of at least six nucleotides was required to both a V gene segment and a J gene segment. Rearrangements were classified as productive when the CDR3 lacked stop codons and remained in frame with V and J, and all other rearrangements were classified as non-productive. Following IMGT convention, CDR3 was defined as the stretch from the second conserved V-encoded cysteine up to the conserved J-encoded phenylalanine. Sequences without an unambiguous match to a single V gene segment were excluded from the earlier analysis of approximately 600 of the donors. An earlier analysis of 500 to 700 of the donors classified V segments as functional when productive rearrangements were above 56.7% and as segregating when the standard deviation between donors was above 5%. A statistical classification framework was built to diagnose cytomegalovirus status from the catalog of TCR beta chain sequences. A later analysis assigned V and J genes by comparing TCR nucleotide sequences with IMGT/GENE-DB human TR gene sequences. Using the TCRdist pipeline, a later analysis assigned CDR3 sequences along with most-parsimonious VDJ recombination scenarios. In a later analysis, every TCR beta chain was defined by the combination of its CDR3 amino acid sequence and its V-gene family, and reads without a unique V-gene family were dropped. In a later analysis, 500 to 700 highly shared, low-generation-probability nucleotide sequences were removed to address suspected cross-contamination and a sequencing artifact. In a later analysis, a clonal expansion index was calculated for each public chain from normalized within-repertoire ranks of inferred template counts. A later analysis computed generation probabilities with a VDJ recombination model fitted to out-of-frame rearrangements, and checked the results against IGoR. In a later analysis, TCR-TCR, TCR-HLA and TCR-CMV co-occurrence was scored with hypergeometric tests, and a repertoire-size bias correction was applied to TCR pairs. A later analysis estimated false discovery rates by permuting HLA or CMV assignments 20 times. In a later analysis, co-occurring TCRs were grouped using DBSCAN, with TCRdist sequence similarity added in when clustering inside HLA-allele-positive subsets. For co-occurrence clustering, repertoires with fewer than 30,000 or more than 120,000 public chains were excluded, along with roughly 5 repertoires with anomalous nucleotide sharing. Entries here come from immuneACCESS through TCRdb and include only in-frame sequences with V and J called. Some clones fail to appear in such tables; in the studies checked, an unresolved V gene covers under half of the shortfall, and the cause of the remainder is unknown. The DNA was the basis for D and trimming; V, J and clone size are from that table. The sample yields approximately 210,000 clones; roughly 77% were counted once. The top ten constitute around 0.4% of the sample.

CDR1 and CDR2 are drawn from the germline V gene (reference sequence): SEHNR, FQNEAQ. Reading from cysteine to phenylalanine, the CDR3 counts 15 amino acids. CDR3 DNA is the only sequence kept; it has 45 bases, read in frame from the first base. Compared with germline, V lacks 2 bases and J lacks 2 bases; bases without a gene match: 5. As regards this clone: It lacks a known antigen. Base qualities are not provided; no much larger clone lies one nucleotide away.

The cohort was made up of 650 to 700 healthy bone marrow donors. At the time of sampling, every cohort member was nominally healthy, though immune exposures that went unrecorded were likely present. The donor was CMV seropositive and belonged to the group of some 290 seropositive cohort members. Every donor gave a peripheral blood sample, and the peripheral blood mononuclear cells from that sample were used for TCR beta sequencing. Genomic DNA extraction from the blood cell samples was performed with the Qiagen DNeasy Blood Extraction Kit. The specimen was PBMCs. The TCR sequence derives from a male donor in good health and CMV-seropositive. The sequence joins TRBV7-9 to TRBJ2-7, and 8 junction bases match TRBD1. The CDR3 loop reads CASSLLQGAAYEQYF. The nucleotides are TGTGCCAGCAGCTTACTCCAGGGGGCGGCCTACGAGCAGTACTTC.